This TCR beta chain appears in the sequencing data of a study of T cell changes during pregnancy in multiple sclerosis. Produced via immunoSEQ multiplex PCR; TCRdb's table is partial and in-frame only. The sample shows about 28,000 clones, 92% of them seen only once. This clone was seen only once. The length of the CDR3 is 13 residues. V gave up 4 bases and J gave up 8 bases; unmatched junction bases: 7. Germline V lookup: CDR1 SGHRS, CDR2 YFSETQ. The J gene is TRBJ1-1, the V gene TRBV5-1; 8 nucleotides line up with TRBD1. The specimen was peripheral blood, collected in the first trimester of pregnancy. The origin of this receptor is a female donor in good health, enrolled as a control in a pregnancy study. CDR3 protein: CASSDFQGAEAFF. The CDR3 DNA sequence: TGCGCCAGCAGCGATTTCCAGGGGGCGGAAGCTTTCTTT.